A single T cell receptor beta chain is shown here with its context. Generated by immunoSEQ multiplex PCR, the TCRdb table keeps only in-frame clones and is missing some. Altogether around 48,000 clones are present, 90% being singletons, with the ten largest covering roughly 3%. V was cut by 5 bases and J by 0 bases, with 10 bases left in between. The CDR3 runs 14 residues. Germline CDR1 and CDR2: SGHDN and FVKESK. This sample is drawn from a study of T cell changes during pregnancy in multiple sclerosis. The source material was CD8+ T cells from peripheral blood mononuclear cells, sampled before pregnancy. This chain joins TRBV14 and TRBJ2-5; D gene uncertain. The TCR comes from a female donor with multiple sclerosis, enrolled in a pregnancy study. CDR3 sequence: CASSDPRYQETQYF. The CDR3 DNA sequence: TGTGCCAGCAGCGATCCCCGGTACCAAGAGACCCAGTACTTC.